This is a list of T cell receptor beta chains from one sample in a study of shared clonotypes between healthy human individuals. Sequencing was performed with immunoSEQ multiplex PCR; in TCRdb, only in-frame clones are kept and a portion is missing. The sample shows approximately 2.4 million clones, approximately 94% of them seen only once. The specimen was naive CD4+ T cells sorted from blood. All receptors derive from a man younger than 30 in good health. Both conserved end residues are part of each CDR3. D genes are given only for firm matches. Clone size appears in some rows only: once, few, many, or a class for an expanded clone.

v_gene	d_gene	abundance	j_gene	CDR3aa	CDR3nt
TRBV7-9	NA	NA	TRBJ2-2	CASSLDGQPGELFF	TGTGCCAGCAGCTTAGACGGACAGCCCGGGGAGCTGTTTTTT
TRBV4-1	TRBD1	NA	TRBJ1-6	CASSQDRGGSPLHF	TGCGCCAGCAGCCAGGACAGGGGCGGTTCACCCCTCCACTTT
TRBV30	TRBD2	NA	TRBJ2-5	CAWSTGRHQETQYF	TGTGCCTGGAGTACCGGGAGGCACCAAGAGACCCAGTACTTC
TRBV11-3	NA	few	TRBJ2-3	CASSLGTDTQYF	TGTGCCAGCAGCTTGGGCACAGATACGCAGTATTTT
TRBV7-2	TRBD2	NA	TRBJ2-7	CASSPTGLAGGMSEQYF	TGTGCCAGCAGCCCCACCGGACTAGCGGGAGGGATGTCCGAGCAGTACTTC
TRBV6-5	NA	NA	TRBJ1-4	CASSSGPGEKLFF	TGTGCCAGCAGTTCAGGTCCGGGGGAAAAACTGTTTTTT
TRBV11-3	NA	NA	TRBJ2-5	CASSLNRVETQYF	TGTGCCAGCAGCTTGAACAGGGTTGAGACCCAGTACTTC
TRBV7-2	TRBD1	NA	TRBJ1-2	CASSLGPDRVEGYTF	TGTGCCAGCAGCTTGGGACCGGACAGGGTCGAGGGCTACACCTTC
TRBV28	TRBD1	NA	TRBJ1-5	CASSRTGDQPQHF	TGTGCCAGCAGCCGGACAGGGGATCAGCCCCAGCATTTT
TRBV9	TRBD2	NA	TRBJ2-7	CASSIGAGGAYEQYF	TGTGCCAGCAGCATAGGAGCGGGAGGGGCCTACGAGCAGTACTTC
TRBV4-1	NA	NA	TRBJ2-3	CASSLTLSGDTQYF	TGCGCCAGCAGCCTCACCTTGTCAGGAGATACGCAGTATTTT
TRBV6-5	NA	NA	TRBJ2-7	CASSYLTGAYEQYF	TGTGCCAGCAGTTACCTCACTGGGGCCTACGAGCAGTACTTC
TRBV4-3	TRBD1	NA	TRBJ2-3	CASSRTGIDTQYF	TGCGCCAGCAGCCGGACAGGGATCGATACGCAGTATTTT
TRBV27	NA	NA	TRBJ2-6	CASSFGTGANVLTF	TGTGCCAGCAGTTTCGGCACTGGGGCCAACGTCCTGACTTTC
TRBV13	TRBD2	NA	TRBJ2-5	CASTLGRGALQETQYF	TGTGCCAGCACCTTGGGGCGGGGGGCCCTCCAAGAGACCCAGTACTTC
TRBV2	NA	few	TRBJ1-2	CASSQKYGYTF	TGTGCCAGCAGTCAGAAGTATGGCTACACCTTC
TRBV10-1	TRBD1	NA	TRBJ1-4	CASSEGQGNEKLFF	TGCGCCAGCAGTGAAGGACAGGGTAATGAAAAACTGTTTTTT
TRBV19	TRBD1	NA	TRBJ1-1	CASSPQGGTEAFF	TGTGCCAGTAGTCCCCAGGGGGGCACTGAAGCTTTCTTT
TRBV11-2	TRBD1	NA	TRBJ1-2	CASRTLIQGPNYGYTF	TGTGCCAGCAGGACTCTAATACAGGGGCCAAACTATGGCTACACCTTC
TRBV4-3	NA	NA	TRBJ1-4	CASSRDRTNEKLFF	TGCGCCAGCAGCAGAGACAGGACTAATGAAAAACTGTTTTTT
TRBV9	TRBD1	NA	TRBJ2-7	CASSPSGQGFYEQYF	TGTGCCAGCAGCCCATCAGGACAGGGGTTCTACGAGCAGTACTTC
TRBV5-6	NA	NA	TRBJ2-3	CASSLVGGAVADTQYF	TGTGCCAGCAGCTTGGTTGGCGGGGCCGTAGCAGATACGCAGTATTTT
TRBV7-2	NA	NA	TRBJ2-1	CASSKGDAFLNNEQFF	TGTGCCAGCAGCAAAGGGGATGCGTTCCTCAACAATGAGCAGTTCTTC